The 17 T cell receptor beta chains reported below all come from one sample, sequenced in a study of OX40 agonist ivuxolimab in advanced cancers. Sequenced by immunoSEQ multiplex PCR; TCRdb stores in-frame clones only, minus some. There are tens of thousands of clones in the sample; over 70% occur only once, and over 6% lies in the top ten. The specimen was CD4+ or CD8+ T cells sorted from blood, collected in a trial of the OX40 agonist ivuxolimab. The source is an adult with an advanced solid tumor such as melanoma, head and neck, liver or kidney cancer.

V usage is TRBV11-3 and J usage is TRBJ1-4; 8 nucleotides match TRBD1. Germline CDR1 reads SGHNT; CDR2 reads YENEEA. V shed 5 bases, J shed 6 bases, and the junction held 5 bases outside the gene matches. This CDR3 is 14 amino acids long. CDR3 region: CASSDRGRDEKLFF. Written as DNA, the CDR3 is TGTGCCAGCAGCGACAGGGGAAGGGATGAAAAACTGTTTTTT.

The chain couples TRBV5-1 to TRBJ2-4; D is perhaps TRBD1 (6 bases). Germline lookup yields CDR1 SGHRS and CDR2 YFSETQ. V lost 4 bases and J 6 bases, leaving 11 bases between the germline ends. The length of the CDR3 is 13 residues. CDR3 residues: CASSDGQSNIQYF. As DNA, the CDR3 is TGCGCCAGCAGCGATGGACAGTCAAACATTCAGTACTTC.

The sample holds a few counts of this clone. The chain recombines TRBV4-1 with TRBJ1-2; no definite D call. Germline CDR1 reads MGHRA; CDR2 reads YSYEKL. CDR3 size: 15 residues. V dropped 0 bases and J dropped 8 bases, with 16 bases sitting between them. The CDR3 sequence is CASSQDWVTSGGYTF. As DNA, the CDR3 is TGCGCCAGCAGCCAAGATTGGGTGACCTCCGGGGGCTACACCTTC.

This clone came up once. The rearrangement links TRBV5-6 to TRBJ1-1; 7 bases align to TRBD1. After removal of 5 bases from V and 7 bases from J, the junction contained 5 bases not matched to a gene. The length of the CDR3 is 12 residues. From germline, CDR1 is SGHDT and CDR2 YYEEEE. CDR3 sequence: CASRSQGYEAFF. Here the CDR3 DNA reads TGTGCCAGCAGGTCACAGGGGTATGAAGCTTTCTTT.

The chain couples TRBV29-1 to TRBJ2-7; 12 nucleotides match TRBD2. CDR1 and CDR2 (germline): SQVTM, ANQGSEA. Trimming at V came to 7 bases and at J to 3 bases, leaving 7 bases not matched to a gene. The CDR3 has 14 residues. The CDR3 DNA reads as TGCAGCGCTGGCCTAGCGGGAGGGAGCTACGAGCAGTACTTC. It codes for CSAGLAGGSYEQYF.

This rearrangement joins TRBV10-3 to TRBJ1-1, with D maybe TRBD1 (5 bases). Trimming shortened V by 10 bases and J by 5 bases, and 17 bases separated the two germline ends. The CDR3 is 13 amino acids. Germline assignment: CDR1 ENHRY and CDR2 SYGVKD. The CDR3 bases are TGTGCCACGCTGTCCGACAGAGGGACTGAAGCTTTCTTT. It encodes CATLSDRGTEAFF.

The chain joins TRBV5-4 to TRBJ1-1, with 12 bases lining up with TRBD1. The CDR3 runs to 15 residues. CDR1 is SGHNT, CDR2 YYREEE, per germline (reference sequence). The ends lost 4 bases at V and 5 bases at J; junction bases unmatched: 6. DNA for the CDR3: TGTGCCAGCAGCCCGGGACAGGGGGCAGGAACTGAAGCTTTCTTT. This translates into CASSPGQGAGTEAFF.

V is TRBV29-1 and J is TRBJ2-3, with 8 bases that match TRBD2. There are 14 residues in the CDR3. V lost 7 bases to trimming and J lost 2 bases; unmatched junction nucleotides: 8. The germline gives CDR1 SQVTM, CDR2 ANQGSEA. The CDR3 DNA reads TGCAGCGCCGGAGCGGGAGATTTCACAGATACGCAGTATTTT. Its protein is CSAGAGDFTDTQYF.

V and J are TRBV5-6 and TRBJ1-1, with D uncertain. The germline V gene has CDR1 SGHDT and CDR2 YYEEEE. The CDR3 loop spans 12 amino acids. Trimming stripped 7 bases from V and 4 bases from J, with 11 bases between. The CDR3 bases are TGTGCCAGCGGCCGGTTCGGCACTGAAGCTTTCTTT. This translates into CASGRFGTEAFF.

The chain is built from TRBV7-2 and TRBJ2-3; D may match TRBD1 or TRBD2 (5 bases each). CDR1 and CDR2 (germline): SGHTA, FQGNSA. This CDR3 spans 16 amino acids. Written as DNA, the CDR3 is TGTGCGACCGGGGCGGCCGTCACGTATAGCACAGATACGCAGTATTTT. Amino acid sequence: CATGAAVTYSTDTQYF.

V usage is TRBV19 and J usage is TRBJ2-2; D is perhaps TRBD1 (6 bases). Germline CDR1 LNHDA, CDR2 SQIVND (reference sequence). With 6 bases removed from V and 1 base from J, the gap between germline ends came to 6 bases. The CDR3 consists of 13 residues. The CDR3: CASRQGNTGELFF. CDR3 DNA sequence: TGTGCCAGTAGACAGGGGAACACCGGGGAGCTGTTTTTT.

This clone was seen a few times. The chain is built from TRBV29-1 and TRBJ1-6, with TRBD1 matching 7 bases. The CDR3 consists of 13 residues. V trimming: 5 bases; J trimming: 8 bases; junction bases outside the gene matches: 6. CDR1 is SQVTM, CDR2 ANQGSEA, per germline. For the CDR3, the DNA is TGCAGCGTTCGGACAGGATGGGATTCACCCCTCCACTTT. This translates into CSVRTGWDSPLHF.

This sequence joins TRBV19 and TRBJ2-5; D remains ambiguous. Germline assignment: CDR1 LNHDA and CDR2 SQIVND (reference sequence). V was clipped by 5 bases and J by 2 bases, with 9 bases between them. There are 13 residues in the CDR3. The CDR3 sequence is CASSDQVQETQYF. CDR3 coding DNA: TGTGCCAGTAGTGACCAGGTACAAGAGACCCAGTACTTC.

The V gene is TRBV7-2, the J gene TRBJ1-1; TRBD1 matches 7 bases. There are 14 residues in the CDR3. The J segment lost 5 bases and the V segment lost 5 bases, leaving 8 bases of the junction unmatched. Germline V gives CDR1 SGHTA, CDR2 FQGNSA. The DNA of the CDR3 is TGTGCCAGCAGCGTATCCTACAGGGGAACTGAAGCTTTCTTT. This encodes CASSVSYRGTEAFF.

The chain employs TRBV4-3 and TRBJ2-7; D is uncertain. Germline-derived CDR1 and CDR2 are LGHNA and YSLEER. This CDR3 has 14 residues. With 0 bases removed from V and 6 bases from J, the gap between germline ends came to 12 bases. The CDR3 sequence is CASSQDPLEFEQYF. In DNA form, the CDR3 reads TGCGCCAGCAGCCAAGATCCCCTGGAGTTCGAGCAGTACTTC.

V and J are TRBV30 and TRBJ1-1, with TRBD1 matching 9 bases. After removal of 5 bases from V and 1 base from J, the junction contained 8 bases not matched to a gene. The germline V gene encodes CDR1 GTSNPN and CDR2 SVGIG (reference sequence). This CDR3 has 15 amino acids. The CDR3 here is CAWGGQGKGNTEAFF. CDR3 nucleotides: TGTGCCTGGGGCGGACAGGGGAAAGGGAACACTGAAGCTTTCTTT.

Comments on this clone: Since a much larger clone is just one base distant, this may be a read error. At the DNA level, this CDR3 is encoded by other sequences in the same sample as well. The chain couples TRBV27 to TRBJ1-1; D might be TRBD1 (5 bases). Germline assignment: CDR1 MNHEY and CDR2 SMNVEV (reference sequence). Trimming took off 2 bases at V and 3 bases at J, with 7 bases between the two ends. The CDR3 consists of 13 residues. The CDR3 reads CASSLQGDTEAFF. CDR3 bases: TGTGCCAGCAGTTTACAGGGAGACACTGAAGCTTTCTTT.